The 3 T cell receptor beta chains below were found in one sample sequenced in a study of identical twins. TCRdb ran MiXCR on the 5' RACE reads and lists one entry per CDR3 protein. The sample has 650,000 to 800,000 distinct CDR3 sequences, 8.5% to 9% seen once. These data were also filed under a second study, of yellow fever vaccine responses in identical twins.

The sequencing sample was made of PBMCs. These receptors all stem from a woman aged 18 to 35 in good health.

The J gene is TRBJ2-7, the V gene TRBV3-1; D unclear. Germline loops: CDR1 LGHDT, CDR2 YNNKEL (reference sequence). Trimming pared 3 bases from V and 1 base from J, leaving 10 bases between. This CDR3 contains 14 residues. CDR3 residues: CASSHQLRSYEQYF. CDR3 DNA: TGTGCCAGCAGCCACCAACTACGGTCCTACGAGCAGTACTTC.

This clonotype appeared a few times. The rearrangement joins TRBV28 to TRBJ2-2; 7 bases fit TRBD1. The CDR3 has 15 amino acids. Germline V CDR1 and CDR2: MDHEN, SYDVKM. J lost 1 base, V lost 8 bases, and 7 bases had no gene match. The CDR3, as DNA: TGTGCCAGCGAGGGACAGCCGTTGAACACCGGGGAGCTGTTTTTT. The encoded protein is CASEGQPLNTGELFF.

This clonotype was counted between two and nine times. This chain joins TRBV7-2 and TRBJ2-1, with 7 bases lining up with TRBD2. The CDR3 is 16 residues long. Germline lookup yields CDR1 SGHTA and CDR2 FQGNSA. V lost 4 bases, J lost 5 bases, and 11 bases stayed unmatched. The CDR3 protein is CASSSPLSGENNEQFF. CDR3 in DNA: TGTGCCAGCAGCTCCCCCTTAAGCGGGGAGAACAATGAGCAGTTCTTC.